The rows below give T cell receptor beta chains drawn from one sample of a study of cytomegalovirus exposure and HLA in healthy donors. Produced via immunoSEQ multiplex PCR; TCRdb's table is partial and in-frame only. The sample consists of over 150,000 clones, 75% to 90% of them appearing once. The sample comprised PBMCs. Every receptor here comes from a woman aged 50 to 60 in good health and CMV-seropositive. CDR3s include the opening cysteine and the closing phenylalanine or tryptophan. Size is omitted from some rows. Given values are once, few, many or a class for expanded clones.

clone size	V gene	J gene	CDR3 protein
once	TRBV6-1	TRBJ2-1	CASSEIQGLTHNEQFF
NA	TRBV4-2	TRBJ2-5	CASSQETARGTQYF
NA	TRBV7-9	TRBJ2-3	CASRQGLAGADTQYF
few	TRBV5-1	TRBJ1-2	CASTLGGNYGYTF
NA	TRBV19	TRBJ1-6	CASSSGQINSPLHF
NA	TRBV6-1	TRBJ1-2	CASSDRTGRDGYTF
once	TRBV6-6	TRBJ2-2	CASSPTGGKGGELFF
NA	TRBV7-7	TRBJ1-2	CASSFLDRRTDYGYTF
NA	TRBV5-1	TRBJ2-7	CASSLFSGLGSYEQYF
NA	TRBV6-1	TRBJ1-5	CASSELSGGNQPQHF
once	TRBV5-1	TRBJ2-1	CASSLGLAGGRDEQFF
NA	TRBV29-1	TRBJ2-5	CSVEDWAKETQYF
NA	TRBV6-7	TRBJ1-5	CASSNSTGFGNSSNQPQHF
NA	TRBV2	TRBJ2-5	CATSRTETQYF
NA	TRBV10-3	TRBJ1-5	CAISADRGALNNQPQHF
NA	TRBV29-1	TRBJ1-4	CSVEDGGTGGEKLFF
NA	TRBV6-1	TRBJ2-7	CASSQGTGTILYEQYF
NA	TRBV5-6	TRBJ1-1	CASSLAVGGRDTEAFF
NA	TRBV6-5	TRBJ1-6	CATRGVATSNSPLHF
NA	TRBV27	TRBJ2-3	CASSDTLAGPGRNTQYF
NA	TRBV5-1	TRBJ2-6	CASRASGANGLTF
NA	TRBV5-4	TRBJ1-3	CASSLQGANGNTIYF
once	TRBV4-3	TRBJ1-6	CASSQDRGQGFMMSYNSPLHF
NA	TRBV15	TRBJ2-3	CATTPAHTGGTDTQYF
NA	TRBV18	TRBJ2-3	CASSPLGLAHTDTQYF
NA	TRBV11-2	TRBJ2-1	CVSSAGLNPNEQFF
once	TRBV19	TRBJ2-2	CASSVGHLSSGELFF
NA	TRBV11-2	TRBJ2-1	CASSISAPSYNEQFF
NA	TRBV18	TRBJ2-7	CASSPLGPGGTYEQYF
NA	TRBV23-1	TRBJ2-1	CASSRPGTPYNEQFF
NA	TRBV5-8	TRBJ2-7	CASSLRGQARGEQYF
few	TRBV18	TRBJ2-5	CASSPLPSRTGGGETQYF
NA	TRBV11-2	TRBJ2-2	CASSLVRGAAGELFF
NA	TRBV28	TRBJ2-1	CASSSPATGSTYNEQFF